A selection of T cell receptor beta chains follows, all from one sample in a study of cytomegalovirus exposure and HLA in healthy donors. Libraries were prepared by immunoSEQ multiplex PCR; TCRdb keeps only in-frame clonotypes and omits some of them. The sample includes about 160,000 clones. Sequencing used PBMCs. These receptors all come from a man aged 25 to 40 in good health and CMV-seronegative. CDR3s include the opening cysteine and the closing phenylalanine or tryptophan. Fields, in order: J gene, V gene, D gene, CDR3 DNA, CDR3 protein. A D gene is named only where the DNA matches it firmly.

j_call: TRBJ2-1; v_call: TRBV2; d_call: -; cdr3_nt: TGTGCCAGCAGTGCTCGGAGGAATAACAACGGCCTGTTCTTC; cdr3_aa: CASSARRNNNGLFF
j_call: TRBJ2-1; v_call: TRBV10-3; d_call: TRBD2; cdr3_nt: TGTGCCATCAGTGAGTCGCTGGCGGGAGTGGTTAATGAGCAGTTCTTC; cdr3_aa: CAISESLAGVVNEQFF
j_call: TRBJ2-1; v_call: TRBV2; d_call: TRBD2; cdr3_nt: TGTGCCAGCATTGGGACTAGCGGGAACAATGAGCAGTTCTTC; cdr3_aa: CASIGTSGNNEQFF
j_call: TRBJ1-2; v_call: TRBV7-7; d_call: TRBD1; cdr3_nt: TGTGCCAGCAGCCCCTTTACAGGGGACTATGGCTACACCTTC; cdr3_aa: CASSPFTGDYGYTF
j_call: TRBJ2-3; v_call: TRBV7-3; d_call: TRBD2; cdr3_nt: TGTGCCAGCAGCTGGGGACTAGCGGGGGGCACAGATACGCAGTATTTT; cdr3_aa: CASSWGLAGGTDTQYF
j_call: TRBJ2-7; v_call: TRBV2; d_call: TRBD1; cdr3_nt: TGTGCCAGTAGGGGGCGCGGGCCCTACGAGCAGTACTTC; cdr3_aa: CASRGRGPYEQYF
j_call: TRBJ2-2; v_call: TRBV15; d_call: -; cdr3_nt: TGTGCCACCAGCAGAGATGAGGGAGCGGGGAACACCGGGGAGCTGTTTTTT; cdr3_aa: CATSRDEGAGNTGELFF
j_call: TRBJ1-1; v_call: TRBV6-1; d_call: -; cdr3_nt: TGTGCCAGCAGTGAAATCAGGGACACTGAAGCTTTCTTT; cdr3_aa: CASSEIRDTEAFF
j_call: TRBJ2-2; v_call: TRBV6-5; d_call: -; cdr3_nt: TGTGCCAGCAGGTTTCAGGGGACCGGGGAGCTGTTTTTT; cdr3_aa: CASRFQGTGELFF
j_call: TRBJ2-7; v_call: TRBV10-2; d_call: TRBD1; cdr3_nt: TGCGCCAGCAGGGGACAGGACTACGAGCAGTACTTC; cdr3_aa: CASRGQDYEQYF
j_call: TRBJ2-4; v_call: TRBV28; d_call: -; cdr3_nt: TGTGCCAGCAGCGTAATGGGACAAGCCAAAAACATTCAGTACTTC; cdr3_aa: CASSVMGQAKNIQYF
j_call: TRBJ2-4; v_call: TRBV6-1; d_call: -; cdr3_nt: TGTGCCAGCAGTGCGAAGATCTTTCAGGGGAGTAGGGCCAAAAACATTCAGTACTTC; cdr3_aa: CASSAKIFQGSRAKNIQYF
j_call: TRBJ2-1; v_call: TRBV18; d_call: TRBD2; cdr3_nt: TGTGCCAGCTCACCTCCGGTCTTAGCGGGAGCTTACAATGAGCAGTTCTTC; cdr3_aa: CASSPPVLAGAYNEQFF
j_call: TRBJ2-7; v_call: TRBV5-6; d_call: TRBD1; cdr3_nt: TGTGCCAGCAGCCCCGCGACAGGGGGCGGCGAGCAGTACTTC; cdr3_aa: CASSPATGGGEQYF
j_call: TRBJ2-1; v_call: TRBV10-3; d_call: TRBD2; cdr3_nt: TGTGCCATCAGTGAGTCTAGAGCGGGAGGCAACAATGAGCAGTTCTTC; cdr3_aa: CAISESRAGGNNEQFF
j_call: TRBJ1-1; v_call: TRBV28; d_call: -; cdr3_nt: TGTGCCAGCAGTTTTAGTGGGTACAGAACTGAAGCTTTCTTT; cdr3_aa: CASSFSGYRTEAFF
j_call: TRBJ2-7; v_call: TRBV29-1; d_call: TRBD1; cdr3_nt: TGCAGCGTTGCGGCCAGGGGGAAAGAGGAGCAGTACTTC; cdr3_aa: CSVAARGKEEQYF
j_call: TRBJ2-7; v_call: TRBV7-2; d_call: -; cdr3_nt: TGTGCCAGCAGGGACGGACAGAACTCCTACGAGCAGTACTTC; cdr3_aa: CASRDGQNSYEQYF
j_call: TRBJ2-5; v_call: TRBV7-9; d_call: TRBD1; cdr3_nt: TGTGCCAGCAGCCAGGGGGGACAGGGAGCCCAAGAGACCCAGTACTTC; cdr3_aa: CASSQGGQGAQETQYF
j_call: TRBJ1-5; v_call: TRBV5-1; d_call: -; cdr3_nt: TGCGCCAGCAGACCTCTTTTCGGGGGCAATCAGCCCCAGCATTTT; cdr3_aa: CASRPLFGGNQPQHF
j_call: TRBJ2-7; v_call: TRBV6-5; d_call: TRBD1; cdr3_nt: TGTGCCAGCAGTTACTCGGGACAGAACTCCTACGAGCAGTACTTC; cdr3_aa: CASSYSGQNSYEQYF
j_call: TRBJ2-3; v_call: TRBV11-2; d_call: TRBD2; cdr3_nt: TGTGCCAGCAGCCTCGGGACTAGCGGGTTGACAGATACGCAGTATTTT; cdr3_aa: CASSLGTSGLTDTQYF
j_call: TRBJ2-1; v_call: TRBV29-1; d_call: TRBD2; cdr3_nt: TGCAGCGTTGAAGTCGGGACTAGCGCCGGCAATGAGCAGTTCTTC; cdr3_aa: CSVEVGTSAGNEQFF
j_call: TRBJ2-1; v_call: TRBV11-3; d_call: -; cdr3_nt: TGTGCCAGCAGCTTAACAGGAACCTTAAATGAGCAGTTCTTC; cdr3_aa: CASSLTGTLNEQFF
j_call: TRBJ1-5; v_call: TRBV10-3; d_call: TRBD1; cdr3_nt: TGTGCCGTCAGGGGGACAGCAGAGAATCAGCCCCAGCATTTT; cdr3_aa: CAVRGTAENQPQHF
j_call: TRBJ1-4; v_call: TRBV2; d_call: TRBD1; cdr3_nt: TGTGCCAGCAGTGAAAGTCGGGCAGGGGGAGAAAAACTGTTTTTT; cdr3_aa: CASSESRAGGEKLFF
j_call: TRBJ2-1; v_call: TRBV7-3; d_call: -; cdr3_nt: TGTGCCAGCAGCTTAAGGAGGAACGATGAGCAGTTCTTC; cdr3_aa: CASSLRRNDEQFF
j_call: TRBJ1-2; v_call: TRBV6-5; d_call: -; cdr3_nt: TGTGCCAGCACCAACTCCTATGGCTACACCTTC; cdr3_aa: CASTNSYGYTF
j_call: TRBJ2-3; v_call: TRBV9; d_call: -; cdr3_nt: TGTGCCAGCAGCGTAGCGGGGACTGACACAGATACGCAGTATTTT; cdr3_aa: CASSVAGTDTDTQYF
j_call: TRBJ2-1; v_call: TRBV7-2; d_call: TRBD2; cdr3_nt: TGTGCCAGCAGCCAAGGGGAGGCGAGCGGGAATGGGCAGTTCTTC; cdr3_aa: CASSQGEASGNGQFF
j_call: TRBJ1-1; v_call: TRBV14; d_call: -; cdr3_nt: TGTGCCAGCAGCCTTGTAGGACTTGAAGCTTTCTTT; cdr3_aa: CASSLVGLEAFF
j_call: TRBJ2-6; v_call: TRBV4-3; d_call: -; cdr3_nt: TGCGCCAGCAGCCAAGAAGCAGGGTCTGGGGCCAACGTCCTGACTTTC; cdr3_aa: CASSQEAGSGANVLTF
j_call: TRBJ1-2; v_call: TRBV19; d_call: -; cdr3_nt: TGTGCCAGTAGTATCCGGTCAGGGAATCAGGACTATGGCTACACCTTC; cdr3_aa: CASSIRSGNQDYGYTF
j_call: TRBJ1-1; v_call: TRBV5-1; d_call: TRBD1; cdr3_nt: TGCGCCAGCAGCTTGGGGGACAGGGTTTCCACTGAAGCTTTCTTT; cdr3_aa: CASSLGDRVSTEAFF
j_call: TRBJ2-5; v_call: TRBV2; d_call: TRBD2; cdr3_nt: TGTGCCGGGGGGGAAGAGACCCAGTACTTC; cdr3_aa: CAGGEETQYF
j_call: TRBJ2-7; v_call: TRBV6-5; d_call: TRBD2; cdr3_nt: TGTGCCAGCAGCCACGGGGCTAGCGGGATCTACGAGCAGTACTTC; cdr3_aa: CASSHGASGIYEQYF
j_call: TRBJ2-1; v_call: TRBV7-9; d_call: -; cdr3_nt: TGTGCCAGCAGCTTAGAGGGGAGGGGGACGTTCTTC; cdr3_aa: CASSLEGRGTFF
j_call: TRBJ2-7; v_call: TRBV5-5; d_call: -; cdr3_nt: TGTGCCAGCACCCCTTGGCGGACTAAAGGCACCTACGAGCAGTACTTC; cdr3_aa: CASTPWRTKGTYEQYF